What follows are 15 T cell receptor beta chains derived from one specimen sequenced in a study of PD-L1 blockade in urothelial cancer. Time point described: pretreatment peripheral blood. The protocol was immunoSEQ multiplex PCR, while the TCRdb copy is restricted to in-frame clones and leaves out a portion. The sample consists of more than 35,000 clones, 80% to 95% of them appearing once. The sequenced sample was PBMCs, obtained around atezolizumab (anti-PD-L1) treatment. These receptors were obtained from a woman aged 55-69 years with urothelial cancer.

The rearrangement joins TRBV27 to TRBJ2-1, with D possibly TRBD1 on 5 matching bases. The V end lost 5 bases, the J end lost 4 bases, and 12 bases lay between the germline ends. The CDR3 sequence is 14 residues long. Germline V lookup: CDR1 MNHEY, CDR2 SMNVEV (reference sequence). The CDR3 region has the DNA TGTGCCAGCAGTCCTGGGGCTCGGTACAATGAGCAGTTCTTC. Its translation is CASSPGARYNEQFF.

This clone was observed a single time. The genes are TRBV10-3 and TRBJ1-2; perhaps TRBD1 as D (5 bases). Looked up from germline, CDR1 is ENHRY and CDR2 is SYGVKD. The CDR3 runs 13 residues. Between the trimmed V and J ends, which lost 5 bases and 4 bases, there was a span of 11 bases. The CDR3 loop is CAISSGKAYGYTF. CDR3 in DNA: TGTGCCATCAGTTCAGGGAAAGCCTATGGCTACACCTTC.

This chain uses TRBV5-4 with TRBJ2-7; D possibly corresponds to TRBD2 (7 bases). V was shortened by 1 base and J by 6 bases, with 14 bases between the two germline ends. The CDR3 runs 14 residues. Germline CDR1 is SGHNT and CDR2 is YYREEE (reference sequence). CDR3 region: CASSLLGGGGEQYF. Here the CDR3 DNA reads TGTGCCAGCAGCTTGTTAGGGGGAGGGGGCGAGCAGTACTTC.

The chain uses TRBV14 and TRBJ2-5; D remains ambiguous. Germline V gene sequence: CDR1 SGHDN, CDR2 FVKESK. This CDR3 is built from 12 residues. V gave up 4 bases and J gave up 5 bases, with 8 bases separating them. The CDR3 coding sequence is TGTGCCAGCAGCCCTGACTGGGAGACCCAGTACTTC. This codes for CASSPDWETQYF.

V is TRBV11-2 and J is TRBJ2-3; 11 nucleotides align to TRBD2. The germline V gene has CDR1 SGHAT and CDR2 FQNNGV. This CDR3 is built from 19 residues. With V trimmed by 4 bases and J by 3 bases, 15 bases remained unmatched. The CDR3 loop is CASSSFRRTSGRLTDTQYF. CDR3 nucleotides: TGTGCCAGCAGCTCTTTCCGCAGGACTAGCGGGCGCTTGACAGATACGCAGTATTTT.

The chain uses TRBV4-1 and TRBJ1-2; 10 bases are a match to TRBD1. Germline CDR1 reads MGHRA; CDR2 reads YSYEKL. The CDR3 runs 14 residues. Unmatched junction bases numbered 3, after V lost 1 base and J lost 7 bases. The CDR3 spells CASSQGQGAGGYTF. CDR3 DNA sequence: TGCGCCAGCAGCCAAGGACAGGGGGCTGGTGGCTACACCTTC.

The chain has TRBV19 and TRBJ2-2; TRBD1 matches 8 bases. Germline CDR1 reads LNHDA; CDR2 reads SQIVND (reference sequence). With 4 bases clipped from V and 5 bases from J, the junction kept 9 bases outside the gene matches. The CDR3 extends over 16 amino acids. The CDR3 bases are TGTGCCAGTAGTACCAGAAGGACAGGGCAAACCGGGGAGCTGTTTTTT. Translation: CASSTRRTGQTGELFF.

The chain has TRBV29-1 and TRBJ1-1; D is ambiguous. There are 15 residues in the CDR3. Deletions cut 0 bases from V and 6 bases from J, with 17 bases between. Per the germline V gene, CDR1 is SQVTM and CDR2 is ANQGSEA. The CDR3 loop is CSVEDLSIMGPEAFF. CDR3 nucleotide sequence: TGCAGCGTTGAAGATCTATCGATAATGGGCCCTGAAGCTTTCTTT.

The chain couples TRBV5-1 to TRBJ2-5; the D gene is possibly TRBD2 (6 bases). Trimming removed 3 bases from V and 10 bases from J, with 13 bases in between. CDR3 length equals 12 residues. The germline V gene has CDR1 SGHRS and CDR2 YFSETQ. CDR3 in amino acids: CASSSKEGSQYF. In nucleotides, the CDR3 is TGCGCCAGCAGCTCCAAGGAGGGGAGCCAGTACTTC.

This clone appeared a single time. The chain combines TRBV7-9 with TRBJ2-1; TRBD2 matches 12 bases. V shed 3 bases and J 3 bases; nucleotides not matched to a gene: 3. CDR1 is SEHNR, CDR2 FQNEAQ, per germline (reference sequence). This CDR3 region has 16 residues. CDR3 DNA: TGTGCCAGCAGCTTCTCGACTAGCGGGAGCTACAATGAGCAGTTCTTC. Its translation: CASSFSTSGSYNEQFF.

The chain has TRBV29-1 and TRBJ2-7; 9 nucleotides agree with TRBD1. The trim removed 8 bases at V and 5 bases at J, leaving 7 bases unmatched. There are 12 residues in the CDR3. The V gene's germline CDR1 is SQVTM and CDR2 ANQGSEA. The chain's CDR3 is CSSWDRAHEQYF. The CDR3 DNA is TGCAGCTCATGGGACAGGGCCCACGAGCAGTACTTC.

The V and J genes are TRBV9 and TRBJ2-7; 8 positions match TRBD1. The CDR3 is 14 amino acids. Germline V gene sequence: CDR1 SGDLS, CDR2 YYNGEE. V shed 4 bases and J 3 bases; nucleotides not matched to a gene: 6. The CDR3 DNA reads as TGTGCCAGCAGCCCCGGGGACAGGAACTACGAGCAGTACTTC. Translating gives CASSPGDRNYEQYF.

The chain combines TRBV7-3 with TRBJ2-1, with 12 nucleotides matching TRBD2. The V segment lost 4 bases and the J segment 7 bases; nucleotides outside the gene matches: 8. The germline V gene has CDR1 SGHTA and CDR2 FQGTGA. The length of the CDR3 is 16 residues. CDR3 nucleotides: TGTGCCAGCAGCTCGCTAGCGGGAGGGCCCTCGAATGAGCAGTTCTTC. This sequence encodes CASSSLAGGPSNEQFF.

The gene calls are TRBV5-6 and TRBJ1-4; D is possibly TRBD1 (6 bases). V was pared by 5 bases and J by 0 bases, with 17 bases between. Germline lookup yields CDR1 SGHDT and CDR2 YYEEEE. The length of the CDR3 is 17 residues. CDR3 in DNA: TGTGCCAGCAGTCTGGACAGCCTGAGTGCAACTAATGAAAAACTGTTTTTT. It yields the protein CASSLDSLSATNEKLFF.

The chain combines TRBV10-3 with TRBJ2-5; a possible D gene is TRBD1 (6 bases). V was trimmed by 10 bases and J by 2 bases, leaving 20 bases between them. Per the germline V gene, CDR1 is ENHRY and CDR2 is SYGVKD. The CDR3 has 15 amino acids. The DNA of the CDR3 is TGTGCCACCTCGGACAGCCGGGCGAATCAAGAGACCCAGTACTTC. The encoded protein is CATSDSRANQETQYF.